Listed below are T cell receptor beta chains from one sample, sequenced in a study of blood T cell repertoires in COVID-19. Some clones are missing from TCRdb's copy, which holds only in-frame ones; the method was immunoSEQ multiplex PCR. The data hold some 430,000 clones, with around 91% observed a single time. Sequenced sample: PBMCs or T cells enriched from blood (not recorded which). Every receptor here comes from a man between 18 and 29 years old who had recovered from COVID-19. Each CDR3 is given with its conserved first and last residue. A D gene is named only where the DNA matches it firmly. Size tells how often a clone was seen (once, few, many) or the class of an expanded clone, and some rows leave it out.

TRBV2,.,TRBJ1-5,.,CASSEFFVAGNQPQHF,TGTGCCAGCAGTGAATTTTTCGTTGCAGGGAATCAGCCCCAGCATTTT
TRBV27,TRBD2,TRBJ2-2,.,CASGSGSFTGELFF,TGTGCCAGCGGGAGCGGGAGTTTCACCGGGGAGCTGTTTTTT
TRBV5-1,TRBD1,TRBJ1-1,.,CASSWTGGNTEAFF,TGCGCCAGCAGCTGGACAGGGGGGAACACTGAAGCTTTCTTT
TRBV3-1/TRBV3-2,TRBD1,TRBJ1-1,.,CASSQDDRAAFF,TGTGCCAGCAGCCAAGACGACAGGGCAGCTTTCTTT
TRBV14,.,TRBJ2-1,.,CASSQMAGSYNEQFF,TGTGCCAGCAGCCAAATGGCGGGCTCCTACAATGAGCAGTTCTTC
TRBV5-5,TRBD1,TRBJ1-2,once,CASRRQGNYGYTF,TGTGCCAGCCGCCGACAGGGAAACTATGGCTACACCTTC
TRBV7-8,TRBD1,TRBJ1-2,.,CASSPPPRGQGNYGYTF,TGTGCCAGCAGCCCTCCCCCCCGAGGACAGGGTAACTATGGCTACACCTTC
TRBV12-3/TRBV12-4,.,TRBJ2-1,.,CASSLGLEQFF,TGTGCCAGCAGTTTAGGGCTCGAGCAGTTCTTC
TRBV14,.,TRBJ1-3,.,CASSQDRVSSGNTIYF,TGTGCCAGCAGCCAAGACCGGGTGAGCTCTGGAAACACCATATATTTT
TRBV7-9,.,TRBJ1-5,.,CASSLGSGNQPQHF,TGTGCCAGCAGTCTCGGGTCAGGCAATCAGCCCCAGCATTTT
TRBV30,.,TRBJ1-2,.,CAWSALGGNYGYTF,TGTGCCTGGAGTGCACTGGGAGGGAACTATGGCTACACCTTC
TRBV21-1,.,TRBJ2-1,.,CASSTGGANNEQFF,TGTGCCAGCAGCACGGGGGGAGCAAACAATGAGCAGTTCTTC
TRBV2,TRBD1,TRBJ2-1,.,CAGRTGDLGNEQFF,TGTGCCGGTCGAACAGGGGACCTCGGCAATGAGCAGTTCTTC
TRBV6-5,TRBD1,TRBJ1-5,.,CASRGTGDQPQHF,TGTGCCAGCAGAGGTACAGGGGATCAGCCCCAGCATTTT
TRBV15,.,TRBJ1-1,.,CATSRDRLGHEAFF,TGTGCCACCAGCAGAGATCGGCTCGGACACGAAGCTTTCTTT
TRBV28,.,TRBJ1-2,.,CASSLRQGIGGYTF,TGTGCCAGCAGTTTACGGCAGGGAATTGGTGGCTACACCTTC
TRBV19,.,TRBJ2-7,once,CASSIAGSSYEQYF,TGTGCCAGTAGTATCGCCGGGAGCTCCTACGAGCAGTACTTC
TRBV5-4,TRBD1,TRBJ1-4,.,CASSLDGQGMNEKLFF,TGTGCCAGCAGCTTGGATGGACAGGGAATGAATGAAAAACTGTTTTTT
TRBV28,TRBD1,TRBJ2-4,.,CASSSAGQGRYGAKNIQYF,TGTGCCAGCAGTTCCGCGGGACAGGGTCGGTATGGAGCCAAAAACATTCAGTACTTC
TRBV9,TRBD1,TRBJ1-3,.,CASSVGDSSSLGLRGNTIYF,TGTGCCAGCAGCGTGGGGGACAGTTCCTCCCTGGGTTTAAGGGGAAACACCATATATTTT
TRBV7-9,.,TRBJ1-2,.,CASSPGRTTNYGYTF,TGTGCCAGCAGCCCCGGACGGACTACCAACTATGGCTACACCTTC
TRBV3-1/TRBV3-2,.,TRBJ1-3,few,CASSQLGNTIYF,TGTGCCAGCAGCCAACTGGGAAACACCATATATTTT
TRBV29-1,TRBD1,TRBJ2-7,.,CSVGTGFRSYEQYF,TGCAGCGTTGGGACAGGGTTTCGCTCCTACGAGCAGTACTTC
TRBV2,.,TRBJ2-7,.,CASSESQKQYF,TGTGCCAGCAGTGAAAGTCAGAAGCAGTACTTC
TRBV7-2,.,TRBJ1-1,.,CASSSIGGNTEAFF,TGTGCCAGCAGCTCTATCGGGGGGAACACTGAAGCTTTCTTT
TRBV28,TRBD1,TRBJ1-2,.,CASSYSGQGANYGYTF,TGTGCCAGCAGTTATTCTGGACAGGGGGCTAACTATGGCTACACCTTC
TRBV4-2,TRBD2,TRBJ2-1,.,CASSQDPAGDNEQFF,TGTGCCAGCAGCCAAGATCCGGCGGGGGACAATGAGCAGTTCTTC
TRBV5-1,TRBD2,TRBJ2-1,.,CASSLGASGHNEQFF,TGCGCCAGCAGCTTGGGTGCTAGCGGACACAATGAGCAGTTCTTC
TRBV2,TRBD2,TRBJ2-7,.,CASTRGGSLGEQYF,TGTGCCAGCACCCGGGGGGGCTCGTTGGGGGAGCAGTACTTC
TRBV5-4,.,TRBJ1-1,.,CASSLGPGSTEAFF,TGTGCCAGCAGCTTGGGTCCTGGGAGCACTGAAGCTTTCTTT
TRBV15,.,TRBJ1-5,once,CATSGEYSNQPQHF,TGTGCCACCAGCGGAGAATATAGCAATCAGCCCCAGCATTTT
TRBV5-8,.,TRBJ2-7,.,CASSLGVYEQYF,TGTGCCAGCAGCTTAGGAGTGTACGAGCAGTACTTC
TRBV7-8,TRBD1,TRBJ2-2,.,CASSLDSSGGKSGELFF,TGTGCCAGCAGCTTAGATAGCTCAGGGGGCAAGTCCGGGGAGCTGTTTTTT
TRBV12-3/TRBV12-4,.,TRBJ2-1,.,CASSSDEQFF,TGTGCCAGCAGTTCCGATGAGCAGTTCTTC
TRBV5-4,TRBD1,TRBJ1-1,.,CASSPQGAGTEAFF,TGTGCCAGCAGTCCACAGGGGGCTGGCACTGAAGCTTTCTTT
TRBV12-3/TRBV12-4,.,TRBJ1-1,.,CASSLRGSEAFF,TGTGCCAGCAGTTTAAGAGGGTCTGAAGCTTTCTTT